This T cell receptor (beta chain) was sequenced during a study of cytotoxic CD8 clonotypes in ibrutinib-treated CLL. Method: immunoSEQ multiplex PCR; TCRdb's copy keeps in-frame clones and lacks some. The sample comprises roughly 53,000 clones, roughly 58% of which are singletons, and roughly a quarter rests with the top ten. Study outcomes and limitations: Under treatment, the uncommon public clonotypes either contracted or remained stable.

As to this clone: Its antigen is not known.

This sequence originates from a human donor with chronic lymphocytic leukemia. This material consisted of PBMCs, taken at disease progression, from a patient treated with ibrutinib.

The CDR3 region is CASSVRGDGLGEQYF. CDR3 bases: TGTGCCAGCAGCGTAAGGGGGGACGGACTTGGGGAGCAGTACTTC. The chain uses TRBV9 and TRBJ2-7, with D perhaps being TRBD1 or TRBD2 (6 bases each). The germline CDR1 and CDR2 sequences are SGDLS and YYNGEE. V lost 1 base, J lost 7 bases, and 18 bases lay in between. This CDR3 spans 15 amino acids.